Included here is one T cell receptor (beta chain) sequence, with context. Its antigen is unidentified. The CDR3 has 13 residues. Produced via immunoSEQ multiplex PCR; TCRdb's table is partial and in-frame only. This table has 300,000 to 400,000 clones, 80% to 90% appearing once. This sample is drawn from a study of Ad26.COV2.S vaccination and SARS-CoV-2 variants. Study in general: Recipients of Ad26.COV2.S got it intramuscularly, once or twice 56 days apart. Findings of the study overall: It was vaccine recipients, not placebo recipients, who had the higher spike-specific TCR breadth. Post-vaccination spike-specific CD8+ and CD4+ T cell responses reportedly had substantial breadth. Vaccinated and placebo-treated recipients had similar non-spike TCR breadth.

Treatment defined: roughly 20 received Ad26.COV2.S at low or high dose, single or two shots; about 5 received placebo; per-sample allocation not given. Each sample was drawn 63 days after the first injection (of vaccine or placebo). The receptor was derived from a person aged 18-60 years who received the Ad26.COV2.S COVID-19 vaccine or a placebo. Source: peripheral blood, taken in a trial of Ad26.COV2.S vaccine versus placebo. This rearrangement joins TRBV21-1 to TRBJ2-5. TRBV21-1 is shown as a pseudogene. CDR3 in amino acids: CASSQRKSETQYF. CDR3 DNA: TGTGCCAGCAGCCAACGAAAATCAGAGACCCAGTACTTC.